These T cell receptor beta chains were read from a single sample in a study of blood T cell repertoires in COVID-19. Sequenced by immunoSEQ multiplex PCR; TCRdb stores in-frame clones only, minus some. The sample holds over 100,000 clones; about nine tenths are singletons and the top ten take approximately 1.9%. Sample: peripheral blood. All receptors come from a woman aged 45-65 years with COVID-19, enrolled during active disease. CDR3s include the opening cysteine and the closing phenylalanine or tryptophan. The order of the fields is clone size, V gene, D gene, CDR3 protein. The D gene is left open where the match is weak. Some rows have no size entry. The others give once, few or many, or a class for an expanded clone.

size: -; V: TRBV5-1; D: TRBD1; CDR3: CASSSRDRVDNEQFF
size: -; V: TRBV25-1; D: -; CDR3: CASSEPGHSNTEAFF
size: -; V: TRBV6-1; D: -; CDR3: CASSEARPSRADTQYF
size: -; V: TRBV28; D: -; CDR3: CASSQGRDEQFF
size: -; V: TRBV6-5; D: -; CDR3: CASSIRKAGELFF
size: -; V: TRBV5-3; D: TRBD1; CDR3: CARSTRQGTLAEAFF
size: -; V: TRBV28; D: TRBD2; CDR3: CASLGGAIYEQYF
size: -; V: TRBV7-9; D: -; CDR3: CASSSSAPRGNSPLHF
size: -; V: TRBV6-5; D: TRBD1; CDR3: CASIATGALSYGYTF
size: -; V: TRBV30; D: -; CDR3: CAWSRSGYGYTF
size: -; V: TRBV19; D: -; CDR3: CANPTRMFEAFF
size: -; V: TRBV27; D: TRBD2; CDR3: CASIRVAGGTSTDTQYF
size: -; V: TRBV7-4; D: TRBD1; CDR3: CASSLERTGGPAQHF
size: -; V: TRBV19; D: TRBD1; CDR3: CASSRTGSLSSTDTQYF
size: -; V: TRBV24-1; D: -; CDR3: CATSDPRPTSSGANVLTF
size: -; V: TRBV2; D: -; CDR3: CASREDSLHQPQHF
size: -; V: TRBV2; D: -; CDR3: CASNWVREAGNTIYF
size: -; V: TRBV10-1; D: -; CDR3: CASSPGLVNTGELFF
size: -; V: TRBV10-3; D: -; CDR3: CAISPSGGLNYGYTF
size: -; V: TRBV11-2; D: -; CDR3: CASSLSGGTNTEAFF
size: -; V: TRBV11-3; D: -; CDR3: CASSLVADRGNEKLFF
size: -; V: TRBV19; D: -; CDR3: CASSIANEAFF
size: -; V: TRBV18; D: -; CDR3: CASSPKQGETEAFF
size: few; V: TRBV11-1; D: TRBD2; CDR3: CATRLAGGPGEQFF
size: -; V: TRBV19; D: -; CDR3: CASSFRRQSNEKLFF
size: few; V: TRBV5-1; D: TRBD1; CDR3: CASSWKTGGAGANVLTF
size: -; V: TRBV5-6; D: -; CDR3: CASSFSRQYTDTQYF
size: -; V: TRBV7-8; D: -; CDR3: CASSIRGVDNQPQHF
size: -; V: TRBV5-8; D: -; CDR3: CASNPLRGSSYNEQFF
size: once; V: TRBV10-3; D: -; CDR3: CAVTGRGTDTQYF
size: -; V: TRBV19; D: TRBD1; CDR3: CASVQGRGNTGELFF
size: -; V: TRBV14; D: -; CDR3: CASSPRVVTYEQYF
size: -; V: TRBV21-1; D: -; CDR3: CASSKGDTIYF
size: once; V: TRBV19; D: TRBD1; CDR3: CASSDRGISGANVLTF
size: -; V: TRBV28; D: -; CDR3: CASSPRRNTEAFF
size: -; V: TRBV6-6; D: TRBD1; CDR3: CASSSPRDRGREAQHF
size: -; V: TRBV11-2; D: -; CDR3: CASSLQGITEAFF